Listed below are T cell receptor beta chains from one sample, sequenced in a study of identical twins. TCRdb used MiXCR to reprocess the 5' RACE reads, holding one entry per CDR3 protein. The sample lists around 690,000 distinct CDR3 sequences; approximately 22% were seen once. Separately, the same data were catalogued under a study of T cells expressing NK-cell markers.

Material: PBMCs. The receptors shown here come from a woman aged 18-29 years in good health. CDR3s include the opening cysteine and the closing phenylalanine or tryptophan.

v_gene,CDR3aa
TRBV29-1,CSVEGAPGQRYEQYF
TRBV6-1,CASRSSGTVSYEQYF
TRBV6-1,CASSPTSGGAQEQFF
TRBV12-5,CASGLPTGRTTRTEAFF
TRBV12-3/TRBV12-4,CASSRGGLVIDGYTF
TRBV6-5,CASSLTGGDTGELFF
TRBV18,CASSPPSFDEQFF
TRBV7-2,CASSLDRVTDTQYF
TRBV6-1,CASSPPGTLLGEQFF
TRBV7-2,CASSPGGGLRHEQYF
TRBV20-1,CSAKALAGGPLHF
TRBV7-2,CASSRTGSGELFF
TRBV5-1,CASSLDGLAGRSSYNEQFF